These T cell receptor beta chains were read from a single sample in a study of blood T cell repertoires in COVID-19. Data came from immunoSEQ multiplex PCR; TCRdb stores just in-frame clones and leaves some out. Among roughly 390,000 clones, around 84% were seen once, and the ten largest hold under 4%. The specimen sequenced was peripheral blood. All receptors come from a woman aged 18-35 years with acute or convalescent COVID-19. CDR3s leave out the opening cysteine and the closing phenylalanine or tryptophan. The D gene is left open where the match is weak.

v_call	d_call	j_call	cdr3_aa
TRBV5-5	TRBD1	TRBJ1-5	ASSLALGTGIDQPQH
TRBV7-8	TRBD1	TRBJ2-7	ASSWDRGNYEQY
TRBV9	TRBD1	TRBJ1-3	ASSPRQGDTIY
TRBV5-1	NA	TRBJ1-3	ASSSDSVSGNTIY
TRBV5-6	NA	TRBJ1-6	ASSVDNSPLH
TRBV12-3/TRBV12-4	TRBD1	TRBJ2-1	ASSKGQGFEQF
TRBV24-1	NA	TRBJ1-4	ATSRGGFNNEKLF
TRBV7-2	NA	TRBJ2-1	ASSLFKSSVLLNEQF
TRBV28	NA	TRBJ2-4	ASSLLNPGGKNIQY
TRBV10-3	NA	TRBJ1-1	AINPGGGRIEAF
TRBV5-1	NA	TRBJ2-4	ASSLDNLAKNIQY
TRBV12-5	NA	TRBJ2-1	ASVRDNRYNEQF
TRBV3-1/TRBV3-2	TRBD1	TRBJ1-2	ASSPAAGGGGYT
TRBV10-1	NA	TRBJ2-3	ASSDRGSDDTQY
TRBV2	NA	TRBJ2-3	ASSDEGVVGTDTQY
TRBV28	NA	TRBJ2-3	ASTLAAEGTDTQY
TRBV5-1	TRBD2	TRBJ2-2	ASTTGGAVTGELF
TRBV6-5	NA	TRBJ2-3	ASSYSSGLSTDTQY
TRBV30	TRBD2	TRBJ2-3	AWRTSGGGDTQY
TRBV2	NA	TRBJ1-2	ASRRGEANYGYT
TRBV19	TRBD2	TRBJ2-7	ASSVGTSGHEQY
TRBV19	NA	TRBJ2-4	ASSTEVRNIQY
TRBV7-9	TRBD1	TRBJ2-3	ASSLKYGTGNADTQY
TRBV20-1	TRBD1	TRBJ1-1	SASRQGAKTEAF
TRBV6-5	NA	TRBJ2-3	ASSNSLFTDTQY
TRBV6-5	TRBD1	TRBJ1-4	ASSSTGTAGEKLF
TRBV6-6	TRBD1	TRBJ1-4	ASSYPPDRVTKLF
TRBV19	TRBD1	TRBJ1-3	ASSGQGAGNTIY
TRBV13	TRBD1	TRBJ2-5	ASSLTGVTEETQY
TRBV27	NA	TRBJ1-2	ASSFPGWYGYT
TRBV7-7	NA	TRBJ2-5	ASSLNTGTQETQY
TRBV5-1	NA	TRBJ2-7	ASSLASGAYEQY
TRBV9	TRBD1	TRBJ1-5	ASSVGDREFDNQPQH
TRBV19	NA	TRBJ1-2	ASTPRDPIYGYT
TRBV9	TRBD2	TRBJ2-7	ASSVDSGGMYEQY